Listed here are 32 T cell receptor beta chains from one sample, sequenced in a study of CD8 T cells in Susac syndrome. With random hexamers, reverse transcription was performed on about 0.45 to 1 ug of RNA. TCRdb passed the immunoSEQ multiplex PCR reads through MiXCR, listing each CDR3 protein once. In the table there are a few hundred thousand distinct CDR3 sequences, around nine tenths of which are singletons. The sequencing input was CD8+ T cells from PBMCs. The receptors stem from a human donor with multiple sclerosis.

CDR3 sequence (DNA): TGTGCCAGCAGCTCCAACGGACAGGGTATCGAGCAGTACTTC. It is translated as CASSSNGQGIEQYF. This chain links TRBV13 with TRBJ2-7; TRBD1 aligns across 8 bases. The CDR3 has 14 amino acids. Trimming took 4 bases from V and 6 from J; bases not matched to a gene: 8. Per the germline V gene, CDR1 is PRHDT and CDR2 is FYEKMQ (reference sequence).

The rearrangement links TRBV30 to TRBJ1-1; D is perhaps TRBD1 (5 bases). Trimming pared 3 bases from V and 2 bases from J, leaving 10 bases between. Germline lookup yields CDR1 GTSNPN and CDR2 SVGIG (reference sequence). This CDR3 has 13 amino acids. CDR3 DNA sequence: TGTGCCTGGAGCCCAGGGACCAACACTGAAGCTTTCTTT. This sequence encodes CAWSPGTNTEAFF.

The chain recombines TRBV30 with TRBJ2-7, with D maybe TRBD2 (6 bases). Trimming shortened V by 5 bases and J by 2 bases, and 16 bases separated the two germline ends. The germline V gene encodes CDR1 GTSNPN and CDR2 SVGIG (reference sequence). The CDR3 spans 14 residues. CDR3 nucleotide sequence: TGTGCCTGGGAACTAGGTAGCGGAACCTACGAGCAGTACTTC. This codes for CAWELGSGTYEQYF.

The chain has TRBV24-1 and TRBJ1-1; 7 bases are a match to TRBD1. Germline-derived CDR1 and CDR2 are KGHDR and SFDVKD. The length of the CDR3 is 14 residues. J was trimmed by 7 bases and V by 1 base; bases with no gene match: 5. In DNA, the CDR3 is TGTGCCACCAGTGATTTACGACAGGGAGGTGAAGCTTTCTTT. Translated, it gives CATSDLRQGGEAFF.

V usage is TRBV24-1 and J usage is TRBJ2-3; no clear D gene. V was clipped by 0 bases and J by 0 bases, with 9 bases between them. The germline gives CDR1 KGHDR, CDR2 SFDVKD. There are 16 residues in the CDR3. CDR3 nucleotide sequence: TGTGCCACCAGTGATTTGAAAAGGGATAGCACAGATACGCAGTATTTT. Its protein is CATSDLKRDSTDTQYF.

The J gene is TRBJ1-3, the V gene TRBV7-8; 10 bases are shared with TRBD1. After removal of 3 bases from V and 0 bases from J, the junction contained 8 bases not matched to a gene. The CDR3 runs to 18 residues. CDR1 is SGHVS and CDR2 is FQNEAQ in the germline V gene. The CDR3 DNA reads TGTGCCAGCAGCTTGGACAGGGGGGTCCCAGGCTCTGGAAACACCATATATTTT. It specifies CASSLDRGVPGSGNTIYF.

V is TRBV9 and J is TRBJ2-3; TRBD1 matches at 9 bases. The CDR3 has 17 residues. V shed 4 bases, J shed 2 bases, and the junction held 11 bases outside the gene matches. The V gene's germline CDR1 is SGDLS and CDR2 YYNGEE. The CDR3 DNA sequence: TGTGCCAGCAGCCGTCGGGACAGGGCGCACTCCACAGATACGCAGTATTTT. Amino acids: CASSRRDRAHSTDTQYF.

The chain employs TRBV19 and TRBJ2-2, with TRBD2 as a possible D gene (6 bases). Germline lookup yields CDR1 LNHDA and CDR2 SQIVND (reference sequence). The CDR3 is made up of 12 amino acids. The V gene lost 6 bases and the J gene lost 9 bases, with 11 bases spanning the gap. CDR3 amino acids: CASSLGRRELFF. For the CDR3, the DNA is TGTGCCAGTAGCCTGGGGAGGCGGGAGCTGTTTTTT.

The rearrangement uses TRBV6-1 and TRBJ2-1; TRBD2 aligns across 7 bases. V shed 2 bases and J 7 bases; nucleotides not matched to a gene: 8. Germline V gene data show CDR1 as MNHNS and CDR2 as SASEGT. This CDR3 has 15 residues. The CDR3 loop is CASSEWGGNQNEQFF. DNA of the CDR3: TGTGCCAGCAGTGAATGGGGGGGAAATCAAAATGAGCAGTTCTTC.

This chain connects TRBV7-9 to TRBJ2-7; possibly TRBD1 for D (5 bases). The CDR3 is made up of 12 amino acids. Trimming took 4 bases from V and 5 from J, leaving 9 bases between them. CDR1 SEHNR and CDR2 FQNEAQ come from the germline V gene (reference sequence). The CDR3 sequence: CASSSQAHEQYF. For the CDR3, the DNA is TGTGCCAGCAGCTCACAGGCCCACGAGCAGTACTTC. The full variable domain, completed using reference TRBV7-9 and TRBJ2-7, is DTGVSQNPRHKITKRGQNVTFRCDPISEHNRLYWYRQTLGQGPEFLTYFQNEAQLEKSRLLSDRFSAERPKGSFSTLEIQRTEQGDSAMYLCASSSQAHEQYFGPGTRLTVT.

V and J are TRBV20-1 and TRBJ2-7; 13 bases agree with TRBD2. The ends lost 5 bases at V and 6 bases at J; junction bases unmatched: 7. This CDR3 is built from 14 residues. Looked up from germline, CDR1 is DFQATT and CDR2 is SNEGSKA (reference sequence). The DNA of the CDR3 is TGCAGTGCTTCCTTACTAGCGGGAGGGCTCGAGCAGTACTTC. Translated: CSASLLAGGLEQYF.

This chain connects TRBV14 to TRBJ1-2; weak D call: TRBD1 (5 bases). V was trimmed by 4 bases and J by 8 bases, leaving 17 bases between them. Germline CDR1 reads SGHDN; CDR2 reads FVKESK. CDR3 length: 14 amino acids. CDR3 sequence (DNA): TGTGCCAGCAGCCCCAGGGAGGGTGAAGAGGGCTACACCTTC. Amino acids: CASSPREGEEGYTF. Drawing the rest from reference TRBV14 and TRBJ1-2, the complete variable domain is EAGVTQFPSHSVIEKGQTVTLRCDPISGHDNLYWYRRVMGKEIKFLLHFVKESKQDESGMPNNRFLAERTGGTYSTLKVQPAELEDSGVYFCASSPREGEEGYTFGSGTRLTVV.

The gene calls are TRBV9 and TRBJ2-2, with D perhaps matching TRBD2 (7 bases). This CDR3 region has 17 residues. The ends were cut back, 2 bases at V and 1 base at J, with 15 bases in the middle. The germline CDR1 and CDR2 sequences are SGDLS and YYNGEE. CDR3 sequence reads: CASSVPGQRGNTGELFF. The CDR3 DNA follows: TGTGCCAGCAGCGTCCCCGGACAGCGGGGGAACACCGGGGAGCTGTTTTTT.

This chain uses TRBV20-1 with TRBJ2-2; no firm D call. The CDR3 has 13 residues. Between the trimmed V and J ends, which lost 0 bases and 3 bases, there was a span of 5 bases. Per germline, CDR1 DFQATT and CDR2 SNEGSKA (reference sequence). The CDR3 sequence is CSARDVDTGELFF. The CDR3 coding sequence is TGCAGTGCTAGAGATGTGGACACCGGGGAGCTGTTTTTT.

V gene TRBV19 combines with J gene TRBJ1-3; the D is unclear. The V end was cut by 5 bases, the J end by 0 bases, with 8 bases between. This CDR3 is 14 amino acids long. From germline, CDR1 is LNHDA and CDR2 SQIVND (reference sequence). This CDR3 reads CASSLVPSGNTIYF. CDR3 coding DNA: TGTGCCAGTAGTCTCGTGCCCTCTGGAAACACCATATATTTT.

This clonotype was picked up one time. V usage is TRBV4-3 and J usage is TRBJ2-2; D unresolved. The germline V gene has CDR1 LGHNA and CDR2 YSLEER. The germline V and J ends were trimmed by 0 bases and 1 base, with 18 bases remaining between them. The length of the CDR3 is 19 residues. CDR3 nucleotides: TGCGCCAGCAGCCAAGAGGTGGCAAGCAGGCGCCTGAACACCGGGGAGCTGTTTTTT. Protein sequence: CASSQEVASRRLNTGELFF.

The rearrangement uses TRBV29-1 and TRBJ2-1, with 8 bases fitting TRBD2. The CDR3 totals 16 residues. V was pared by 4 bases and J by 8 bases, with 16 bases of the junction left unmatched. The germline V gene encodes CDR1 SQVTM and CDR2 ANQGSEA. The CDR3 is CSVGGLLAEQTDEQFF. The CDR3 nucleotides read TGCAGCGTTGGGGGGCTACTAGCGGAGCAAACGGATGAGCAGTTCTTC.

The chain links TRBV27 to TRBJ1-2, with TRBD1 matching over 7 bases. The trim removed 6 bases at V and 3 bases at J, leaving 7 bases unmatched. Germline V gene lookup returns CDR1 MNHEY and CDR2 SMNVEV (reference sequence). There are 14 residues in the CDR3. As DNA, the CDR3 is TGTGCCAGCAGGTCAGGGGGTCGGCACTATGGCTACACCTTC. This gives the protein CASRSGGRHYGYTF.

V and J are TRBV7-6 and TRBJ2-7, with TRBD1 matching over 11 bases. V was clipped by 1 base and J by 2 bases; unmatched bases: 1. This CDR3 has 15 amino acids. Germline V gene lookup returns CDR1 SGHVS and CDR2 FNYEAQ. The CDR3 region has the DNA TGTGCCAGCAGCTTAGGGACAGGGGGCACCTACGAGCAGTACTTC. Its protein product is CASSLGTGGTYEQYF.

As for this clonotype: Mismatch with germline at one junction end may stem from a read error. The gene calls are TRBV12-3 or TRBV12-4 and TRBJ2-5, with D possibly TRBD2 on 5 matching bases. This CDR3 has 12 residues. CDR3 sequence (DNA): TGTGCCAGCAGTGTAGCGCGGGAGACCCAGTACTTC. This translates into CASSVARETQYF.

The chain couples TRBV6-1 to TRBJ2-5, with a possible D match to TRBD2 (5 bases). There are 16 residues in the CDR3. Germline V gene data show CDR1 as MNHNS and CDR2 as SASEGT. Trimming removed 7 bases at V and 5 bases at J, with 23 bases between. In DNA form, the CDR3 reads TGTGCCAGCACCACCCGAGGGTTCCGGAGTGGGGAGACCCAGTACTTC. Encoded protein: CASTTRGFRSGETQYF.

This chain connects TRBV29-1 to TRBJ2-7; no clear D. The V end lost 1 base, the J end lost 6 bases, and 10 bases lay between the germline ends. Germline loops: CDR1 SQVTM, CDR2 ANQGSEA. CDR3 length: 12 amino acids. CDR3 amino acids: CSVEGYPGEQYF. The CDR3 DNA reads as TGCAGCGTTGAAGGTTACCCCGGCGAGCAGTACTTC.

The V and J genes are TRBV7-2 and TRBJ2-3, with 9 bases aligning to TRBD2. CDR1 and CDR2 (germline): SGHTA, FQGNSA. The V gene end was trimmed by 4 bases and the J gene end by 2 bases; junction bases not matched to a gene: 1. This CDR3 has 14 residues. CDR3 loop: CASSSGLATDTQYF. The CDR3 bases are TGTGCCAGCAGCTCGGGACTAGCCACAGATACGCAGTATTTT.

The genes are TRBV19 and TRBJ2-1; 12 bases line up with TRBD2. CDR1 is LNHDA, CDR2 SQIVND, per germline (reference sequence). The CDR3 length is 16 residues. V shed 2 bases, J shed 6 bases, and the junction held 5 bases outside the gene matches. The CDR3 DNA follows: TGTGCCAGTAGTATAACCCCTAGCGGGGGGGCCAATGAGCAGTTCTTC. This sequence encodes CASSITPSGGANEQFF. Using reference TRBV19 and TRBJ2-1 for the parts outside the CDR3, the full variable domain is DGGITQSPKYLFRKEGQNVTLSCEQNLNHDAMYWYRQDPGQGLRLIYYSQIVNDFQKGDIAEGYSVSREKKESFPLTVTSAQKNPTAFYLCASSITPSGGANEQFFGPGTRLTVL.

The chain has TRBV3-1 and TRBJ2-5, with D possibly TRBD2 on 5 matching bases. Germline CDR1 is LGHDT and CDR2 is YNNKEL (reference sequence). V was cut by 1 base and J by 5 bases, with 8 bases left in between. The CDR3 has 13 residues. CDR3 in amino acids: CASSQVATETQYF. The CDR3 coding sequence is TGTGCCAGCAGCCAAGTAGCGACGGAGACCCAGTACTTC.

This clonotype was counted between two and nine times. The J gene is TRBJ2-5, the V gene TRBV9, with TRBD2 identical over 8 bases. CDR1 is SGDLS and CDR2 is YYNGEE in the germline V gene. The CDR3 extends over 15 amino acids. V was clipped by 0 bases and J by 5 bases; unmatched bases: 6. CDR3 protein: CASSVEGGRRETQYF. CDR3 coding DNA: TGTGCCAGCAGCGTAGAGGGCGGGAGGAGGGAGACCCAGTACTTC.

CDR3 in amino acids: CASSQDIAGYQYF. CDR3 DNA sequence: TGCGCCAGCAGCCAAGATATAGCGGGGTATCAGTACTTC. The V and J genes are TRBV4-1 and TRBJ2-4, with TRBD2 identical over 8 bases. Germline V gene lookup returns CDR1 MGHRA and CDR2 YSYEKL. There are 13 residues in the CDR3. After removal of 0 bases from V and 12 bases from J, the junction contained 4 bases not matched to a gene.

The chain's CDR3 is CSASGLAGGNEQFF. The DNA for the CDR3 is TGCAGTGCTAGTGGGCTAGCGGGGGGTAATGAGCAGTTCTTC. The chain carries TRBV20-1 and TRBJ2-1, with 11 bases that match TRBD2. The length of the CDR3 is 14 residues. V shed 3 bases and J 7 bases; nucleotides not matched to a gene: 5. Germline V lookup: CDR1 DFQATT, CDR2 SNEGSKA (reference sequence).

The chain couples TRBV29-1 to TRBJ2-2; D is possibly TRBD2 (6 bases). V lost 1 base, J lost 4 bases, and 16 bases lay in between. The CDR3 totals 16 residues. Germline V gene sequence: CDR1 SQVTM, CDR2 ANQGSEA. This chain's CDR3 is CSVEVGRDWGTGELFF. CDR3 bases: TGCAGCGTTGAAGTGGGGCGGGATTGGGGCACCGGGGAGCTGTTTTTT.

The rearrangement uses TRBV7-9 and TRBJ2-1, with D maybe TRBD1 (5 bases). The CDR3 has 13 residues. V dropped 5 bases and J dropped 9 bases, with 14 bases sitting between them. Germline V gene sequence: CDR1 SEHNR, CDR2 FQNEAQ (reference sequence). CDR3 bases: TGTGCCAGCAGCCCTGGGGCCCGTCCTGAGCAGTTCTTC. It is translated as CASSPGARPEQFF.

The chain couples TRBV23-1 to TRBJ2-7, with D perhaps given as TRBD1 or TRBD2 (5 bases each). TRBV23-1 counts as an open reading frame of uncertain function. CDR3 size: 15 residues. V lost 4 bases to trimming and J lost 3 bases, with 16 bases between them. The CDR3 DNA reads TGCGCCAGCAGTCCCGGGGCCGAGGGAGTCTACGAGCAGTACTTC. Residues: CASSPGAEGVYEQYF.

In its sample, this clonotype was seen a few times. This rearrangement joins TRBV6-1 to TRBJ2-2, with D unclear. Trimming shortened V by 11 bases and J by 6 bases, and 13 bases separated the two germline ends. CDR1 and CDR2 (germline): MNHNS, SASEGT. This CDR3 spans 12 amino acids. This chain's CDR3 is CAGARESGELFF. The CDR3 DNA sequence: TGTGCCGGAGCAAGGGAATCCGGGGAGCTGTTTTTT.